The clone carrying this T cell receptor beta chain occurred a few times. The antigen is not known. This CDR3 has 12 residues. Germline assignment: CDR1 MNHNS and CDR2 SASEGT. V was shortened by 2 bases and J by 4 bases, with 6 bases between the two germline ends. These data come from a study of cytomegalovirus exposure and HLA in healthy donors. For the study at large: There were approximately 400 genotyped donors. Of these, roughly 80% fell in the genetic ancestry cluster associated with self-reported Caucasian donors. Regarding the study as a whole: Excluded were some V segments that proved indistinguishable, including TRBV6-2 and TRBV6-3. Earlier analysis found most TCR beta V segments productive about 87% or about 30% of the time.

PCR involved 60 Vbeta and 13 Jbeta primers. Sequencing used immunoSEQ multiplex PCR; TCRdb keeps in-frame clones, though not all of them. Of approximately 150,000 clones in the sample, approximately 80% are singletons; the top ten hold 3% to 4%. Material: PBMCs. The genes are TRBV6-1 and TRBJ2-7; D is uncertain. The receptor comes from a male donor in good health and CMV-seronegative. The CDR3 spells CASSELRYEQYF. The CDR3 DNA reads as TGTGCCAGCAGTGAATTGAGGTACGAGCAGTACTTC.